A single sample is the source of the 9 T cell receptor beta chains below, sequenced in a study of PD-1 blockade in classical Hodgkin lymphoma. Specified time point: newly diagnosed, previously untreated cHL patient sample. Through magnetic negative selection, CD8+ T cells were separated from PBMCs that had been thawed. Assay used: immunoSEQ multiplex PCR; TCRdb lists only in-frame clones, some missing. The table records roughly 20,000 clones, about 83% of them present only once. Sequencing was performed on CD8+ T cells from blood. The source of these receptors is a human donor with classical Hodgkin lymphoma.

The rearrangement links TRBV4-1 to TRBJ1-1; maybe TRBD1 (6 bases). CDR1 and CDR2 (germline): MGHRA, YSYEKL. V lost 7 bases, J lost 4 bases, and 13 bases lay in between. The CDR3 contains 13 residues. The DNA of the CDR3 is TGCGCCAGCACATTCGGACAGATCACTGAAGCTTTCTTT. As protein: CASTFGQITEAFF.

The chain recombines TRBV7-9 with TRBJ1-5, with a tentative D call TRBD1 (5 bases). V was trimmed by 1 base and J by 2 bases, leaving 9 bases between them. CDR3 size: 15 residues. Germline V gene sequence: CDR1 SEHNR, CDR2 FQNEAQ (reference sequence). CDR3 in amino acids: CASSLGPGGNQPQHF. The CDR3 DNA follows: TGTGCCAGCAGCTTAGGTCCGGGGGGCAATCAGCCCCAGCATTTT.

This clone is a singleton in its sample. The chain combines TRBV7-2 with TRBJ1-1; D not resolved. The CDR3 covers 13 residues. V was trimmed by 0 bases and J by 5 bases, leaving 7 bases between them. Germline-derived CDR1 and CDR2 are SGHTA and FQGNSA. The CDR3 region has the DNA TGTGCCAGCAGCTTAGCATTAGGTACTGAAGCTTTCTTT. Translating gives CASSLALGTEAFF.

The rearrangement joins TRBV7-9 to TRBJ2-7; the match to TRBD2 covers 10 bases. Germline trimming cut 10 bases from V and 3 bases from J; bases unmatched to any gene: 9. Germline loops: CDR1 SEHNR, CDR2 FQNEAQ (reference sequence). The CDR3 is 14 amino acids. The CDR3 bases are TGTGCCATCTCGAGCGGGGGGGCCGACTACGAGCAGTACTTC. It specifies CAISSGGADYEQYF.

The chain links TRBV7-2 to TRBJ2-6; D may be TRBD2 (5 bases). Trimming removed 4 bases at V and 0 bases at J, with 19 bases between. Germline V CDR1 and CDR2: SGHTA, FQGNSA. The CDR3 is 19 residues long. The CDR3 protein is CASSSPWRADTSGANVLTF. The CDR3 region has the DNA TGTGCCAGCAGCTCCCCCTGGCGGGCCGATACCTCTGGGGCCAACGTCCTGACTTTC. The full variable domain, completed using reference TRBV7-2 and TRBJ2-6, is GAGVSQSPSNKVTEKGKDVELRCDPISGHTALYWYRQSLGQGLEFLIYFQGNSAPDKSGLPSDRFSAERTGGSVSTLTIQRTQQEDSAVYLCASSSPWRADTSGANVLTFGAGSRLTVL.

The CDR3 nucleotides are TGCGCCAGCAGCTTGAAGAGCGGGGAGCTGTTTTTT. As protein: CASSLKSGELFF. This sequence joins TRBV5-1 and TRBJ2-2, with D unclear. Looked up from germline, CDR1 is SGHRS and CDR2 is YFSETQ. The CDR3 is made up of 12 amino acids. Between the trimmed V and J ends, which lost 1 base and 7 bases, there was a span of 5 bases.

V and J are TRBV15 and TRBJ2-5; D is possibly TRBD2 (5 bases). Per the germline V gene, CDR1 is LNHNV and CDR2 is YYDKDF (reference sequence). The CDR3 runs 16 residues. V gave up 0 bases and J gave up 2 bases, with 13 bases separating them. The CDR3 loop reads CATSRDRARGQETQYF. The DNA of the CDR3 is TGTGCCACCAGCAGAGATAGGGCCCGGGGTCAAGAGACCCAGTACTTC.

The chain carries TRBV10-2 and TRBJ2-7; the match to TRBD2 covers 9 bases. The CDR3 totals 14 residues. V was pared by 5 bases and J by 5 bases, with 7 bases of the junction left unmatched. Germline lookup yields CDR1 WSHSY and CDR2 SAAADI. In DNA, the CDR3 is TGCGCCAGCAGTTTGGAGCGGGAGGCGGACGAGCAGTACTTC. Its translation: CASSLEREADEQYF.

This clone was recorded once. The chain links TRBV21-1 to TRBJ2-2; the table's D gene call, TRBD1, was not cross checked with the DNA. TRBV21-1 is tagged as a pseudogene. This CDR3 comprises 15 residues. CDR3 in DNA: TGTGCCAGCAGCATAGGACAGGGACACACCGGGGAGCTGTTTTTT. It yields the protein CASSIGQGHTGELFF.